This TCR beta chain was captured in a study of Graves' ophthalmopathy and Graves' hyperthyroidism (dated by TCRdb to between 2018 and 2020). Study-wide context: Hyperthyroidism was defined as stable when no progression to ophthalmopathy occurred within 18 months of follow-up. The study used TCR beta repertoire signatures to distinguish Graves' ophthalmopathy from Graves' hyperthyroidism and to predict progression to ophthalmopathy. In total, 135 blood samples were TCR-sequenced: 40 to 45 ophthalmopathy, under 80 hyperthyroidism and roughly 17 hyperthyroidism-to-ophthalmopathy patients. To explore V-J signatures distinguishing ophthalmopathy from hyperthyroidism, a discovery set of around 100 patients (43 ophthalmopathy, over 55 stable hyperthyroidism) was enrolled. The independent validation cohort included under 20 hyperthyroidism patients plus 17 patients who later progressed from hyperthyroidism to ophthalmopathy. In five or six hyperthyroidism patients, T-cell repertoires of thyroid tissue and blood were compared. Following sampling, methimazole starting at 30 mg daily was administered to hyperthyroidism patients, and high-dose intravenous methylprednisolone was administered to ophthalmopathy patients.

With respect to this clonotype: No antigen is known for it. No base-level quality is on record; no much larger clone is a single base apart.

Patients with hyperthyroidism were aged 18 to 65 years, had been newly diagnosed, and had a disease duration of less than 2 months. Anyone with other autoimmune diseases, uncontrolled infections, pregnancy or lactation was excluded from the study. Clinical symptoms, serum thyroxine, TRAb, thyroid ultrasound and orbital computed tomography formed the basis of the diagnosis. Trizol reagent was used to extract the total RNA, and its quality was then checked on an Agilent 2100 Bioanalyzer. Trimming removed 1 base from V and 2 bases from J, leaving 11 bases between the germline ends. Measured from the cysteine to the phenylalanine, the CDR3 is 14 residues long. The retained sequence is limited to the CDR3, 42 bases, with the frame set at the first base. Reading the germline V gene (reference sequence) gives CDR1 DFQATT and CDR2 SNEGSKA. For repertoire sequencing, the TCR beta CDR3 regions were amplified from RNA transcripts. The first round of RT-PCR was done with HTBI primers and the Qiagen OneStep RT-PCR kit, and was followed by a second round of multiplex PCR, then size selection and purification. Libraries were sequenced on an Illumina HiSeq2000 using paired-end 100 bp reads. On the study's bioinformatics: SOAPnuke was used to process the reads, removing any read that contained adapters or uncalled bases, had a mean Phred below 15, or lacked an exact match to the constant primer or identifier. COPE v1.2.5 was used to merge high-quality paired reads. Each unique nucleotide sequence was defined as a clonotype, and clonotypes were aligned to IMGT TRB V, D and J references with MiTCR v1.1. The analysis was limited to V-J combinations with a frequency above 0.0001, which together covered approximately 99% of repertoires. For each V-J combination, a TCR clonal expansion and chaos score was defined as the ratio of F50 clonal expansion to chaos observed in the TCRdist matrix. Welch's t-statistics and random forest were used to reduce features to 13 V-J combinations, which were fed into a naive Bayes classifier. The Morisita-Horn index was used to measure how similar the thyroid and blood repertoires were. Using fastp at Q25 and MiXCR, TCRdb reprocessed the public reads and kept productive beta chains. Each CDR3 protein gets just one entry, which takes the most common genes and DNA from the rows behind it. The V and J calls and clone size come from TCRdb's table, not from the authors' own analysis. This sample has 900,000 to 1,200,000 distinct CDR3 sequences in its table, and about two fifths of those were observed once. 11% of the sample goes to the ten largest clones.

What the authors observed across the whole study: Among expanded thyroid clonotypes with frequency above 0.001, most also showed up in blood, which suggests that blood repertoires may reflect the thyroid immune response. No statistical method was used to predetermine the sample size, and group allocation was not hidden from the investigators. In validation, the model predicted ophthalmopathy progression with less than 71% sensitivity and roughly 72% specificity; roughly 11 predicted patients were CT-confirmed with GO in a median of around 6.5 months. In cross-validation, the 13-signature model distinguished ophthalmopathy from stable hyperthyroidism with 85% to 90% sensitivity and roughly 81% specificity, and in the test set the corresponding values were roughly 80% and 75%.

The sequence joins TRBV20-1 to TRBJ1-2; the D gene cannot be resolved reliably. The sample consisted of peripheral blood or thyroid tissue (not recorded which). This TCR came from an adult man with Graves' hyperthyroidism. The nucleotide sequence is TGCAGTGCTAGAGGTCAAGCAAGGAACTATGGCTACACCTTC. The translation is CSARGQARNYGYTF.